Below, one T cell receptor (beta chain) is given with its context. The sample comes from a study of CD8 T cells in Susac syndrome. Reverse transcription of about 0.45 to 1 ug RNA used random hexamers. Amplification of TCR beta CDR3 was carried out by immunoSEQ multiplex PCR, which covered 54 Vbeta and 13 Jbeta segments. TCRdb re-derived calls from the immunoSEQ multiplex PCR reads in MiXCR, one entry per CDR3 protein. This sample has 150,000 to 200,000 distinct CDR3 sequences; 90% to 95% occur once, and the top ten carry roughly 0.14%. Germline values: CDR1 SQVTM, CDR2 ANQGSEA. The CDR3 is made up of 14 amino acids. V lost 3 bases and J 5 bases, leaving 16 bases between the germline ends. TCR beta was sequenced from blood CD8+ and CD4+ T cells. Negative magnetic isolation gave CD8+ and CD4+ cells; FACS enriched CD8+ TEMRA.

Sequencing was performed on CD4+ T cells from PBMCs. The TCR originated in a human donor in good health. The J gene is TRBJ2-5, the V gene TRBV29-1; D possibly corresponds to TRBD2 (6 bases). The CDR3 sequence is CSVDGGAGGETQYF. CDR3 DNA: TGCAGCGTTGATGGCGGGGCCGGTGGCGAGACCCAGTACTTC.